A selection of T cell receptor beta chains follows, all from one sample in a study of shared clonotypes between healthy human individuals. Generated by immunoSEQ multiplex PCR, the TCRdb table keeps only in-frame clones and is missing some. The repertoire holds about 1 million clones, with about 76% as singletons. The specimen was memory CD4+ T cells sorted from blood. These receptors all stem from a man aged 18 to 30 in good health. CDR3s include the opening cysteine and the closing phenylalanine or tryptophan. D genes are given only for firm matches. Size values are once, few and many counts, or a class for expanded clones, and some rows have none.

d_gene: NA
len: 15
j_gene: TRBJ1-2
v_gene: TRBV5-4
abundance: once
CDR3aa: CASSLTGGSNYGYTF
CDR3nt: TGTGCCAGCAGCCTCACGGGGGGGAGTAACTATGGCTACACCTTC

d_gene: NA
len: 16
j_gene: TRBJ2-1
v_gene: TRBV7-3
abundance: NA
CDR3aa: CASSPGQTKSYNEQFF
CDR3nt: TGTGCCAGCAGCCCCGGACAGACGAAATCCTACAATGAGCAGTTCTTC

d_gene: TRBD2
len: 15
j_gene: TRBJ2-7
v_gene: TRBV18
abundance: NA
CDR3aa: CASSPPSGRSNEQYF
CDR3nt: TGTGCCAGCTCACCACCCAGCGGGAGGTCCAACGAGCAGTACTTC

d_gene: TRBD2
len: 16
j_gene: TRBJ2-1
v_gene: TRBV7-2
abundance: NA
CDR3aa: CASSSPPGGGLYEQFF
CDR3nt: TGTGCCAGCAGCTCGCCCCCGGGGGGAGGTTTATATGAGCAGTTCTTC

d_gene: NA
len: 14
j_gene: TRBJ1-1
v_gene: TRBV28
abundance: few
CDR3aa: CASSPGTLASEAFF
CDR3nt: TGTGCCAGCAGTCCTGGGACCCTAGCATCTGAAGCTTTCTTT

d_gene: NA
len: 16
j_gene: TRBJ2-3
v_gene: TRBV4-3
abundance: NA
CDR3aa: CASSQGGGAGTDTQYF
CDR3nt: TGCGCCAGCAGCCAAGGAGGGGGGGCGGGCACAGATACGCAGTATTTT

d_gene: TRBD1
len: 17
j_gene: TRBJ2-5
v_gene: TRBV7-9
abundance: NA
CDR3aa: CASSFRTGSNFGETQYF
CDR3nt: TGTGCCAGCAGCTTCCGGACAGGGAGCAATTTTGGGGAGACCCAGTACTTC

d_gene: NA
len: 14
j_gene: TRBJ1-2
v_gene: TRBV5-1
abundance: NA
CDR3aa: CASSLGSGYDGYTF
CDR3nt: TGCGCCAGCAGCTTGGGCTCGGGGTACGATGGCTACACCTTC

d_gene: NA
len: 14
j_gene: TRBJ2-5
v_gene: TRBV21-1
abundance: NA
CDR3aa: CASNTSGVQETQYF
CDR3nt: TGTGCCAGCAATACTAGCGGGGTCCAAGAGACCCAGTACTTC

d_gene: NA
len: 11
j_gene: TRBJ1-6
v_gene: TRBV5-6
abundance: NA
CDR3aa: CASSFTSPLHF
CDR3nt: TGTGCCAGCAGCTTCACCTCACCCCTCCACTTT

d_gene: TRBD1
len: 14
j_gene: TRBJ1-4
v_gene: TRBV2
abundance: NA
CDR3aa: CASTLDRGNEKLFF
CDR3nt: TGTGCCAGCACCCTGGACAGGGGGAATGAAAAACTGTTTTTT

d_gene: TRBD1
len: 15
j_gene: TRBJ2-5
v_gene: TRBV4-1
abundance: NA
CDR3aa: CASSQVTGGQETQYF
CDR3nt: TGCGCCAGCAGCCAAGTGACAGGGGGTCAAGAGACCCAGTACTTC

d_gene: NA
len: 14
j_gene: TRBJ1-1
v_gene: TRBV27
abundance: few
CDR3aa: CASSPHSLNTEAFF
CDR3nt: TGTGCCAGCAGTCCGCATTCTTTGAACACTGAAGCTTTCTTT

d_gene: NA
len: 14
j_gene: TRBJ2-7
v_gene: TRBV7-2
abundance: NA
CDR3aa: CASTSPSGYTKQYF
CDR3nt: TGTGCCAGCACCTCCCCTTCTGGGTATACCAAGCAGTACTTC

d_gene: NA
len: 14
j_gene: TRBJ1-6
v_gene: TRBV14
abundance: NA
CDR3aa: CASSQGEKNSPLHF
CDR3nt: TGTGCCAGCAGCCAGGGGGAGAAGAATTCACCCCTCCACTTT

d_gene: TRBD1
len: 15
j_gene: TRBJ2-5
v_gene: TRBV4-1
abundance: many
CDR3aa: CASSPQTGEWETQYF
CDR3nt: TGCGCCAGCAGCCCACAGACAGGGGAGTGGGAGACCCAGTACTTC

d_gene: NA
len: 12
j_gene: TRBJ2-1
v_gene: TRBV30
abundance: NA
CDR3aa: CAWSDLLGGQFF
CDR3nt: TGTGCCTGGAGCGACCTTCTAGGAGGGCAGTTCTTC

d_gene: NA
len: 15
j_gene: TRBJ2-7
v_gene: TRBV4-1
abundance: NA
CDR3aa: CASSQDLGYSYEQYF
CDR3nt: TGCGCCAGCAGCCAAGATTTAGGCTACTCCTACGAGCAGTACTTC

d_gene: NA
len: 13
j_gene: TRBJ2-1
v_gene: TRBV2
abundance: NA
CDR3aa: CATTPERYNEQFF
CDR3nt: TGTGCCACTACTCCTGAGCGGTACAATGAGCAGTTCTTC

d_gene: NA
len: 15
j_gene: TRBJ1-4
v_gene: TRBV18
abundance: NA
CDR3aa: CASSPWAGEDEKLFF
CDR3nt: TGTGCCAGCTCACCATGGGCAGGGGAGGATGAAAAACTGTTTTTT

d_gene: NA
len: 11
j_gene: TRBJ1-1
v_gene: TRBV30
abundance: NA
CDR3aa: CPPHGNTEAFF
CDR3nt: TGTCCCCCTCATGGGAACACTGAAGCTTTCTTT

d_gene: NA
len: 13
j_gene: TRBJ1-5
v_gene: TRBV2
abundance: once
CDR3aa: CASSVVGRVGEHF
CDR3nt: TGTGCCAGCAGTGTTGTGGGGCGGGTAGGTGAACATTTT

d_gene: NA
len: 14
j_gene: TRBJ1-1
v_gene: TRBV2
abundance: few
CDR3aa: CASSPPPLGTEAFF
CDR3nt: TGTGCCAGCAGTCCTCCACCATTAGGTACTGAAGCTTTCTTT

d_gene: NA
len: 14
j_gene: TRBJ1-2
v_gene: TRBV27
abundance: NA
CDR3aa: CASSLLPQNYGYTF
CDR3nt: TGTGCCAGCAGTTTATTACCTCAGAACTATGGCTACACCTTC

d_gene: TRBD2
len: 18
j_gene: TRBJ2-7
v_gene: TRBV27
abundance: NA
CDR3aa: CASSYKSGQRGYSYEQYF
CDR3nt: TGTGCCAGCAGTTACAAATCCGGGCAGCGGGGGTACTCCTACGAGCAGTACTTC

d_gene: NA
len: 13
j_gene: TRBJ1-3
v_gene: TRBV11-1
abundance: NA
CDR3aa: CASSPGRRNTIYF
CDR3nt: TGTGCCAGCAGCCCCGGACGAAGAAACACCATATATTTT

d_gene: NA
len: 13
j_gene: TRBJ2-7
v_gene: TRBV6-5
abundance: NA
CDR3aa: CASSYGQVYEQYF
CDR3nt: TGTGCCAGCAGTTACGGGCAGGTCTACGAGCAGTACTTC

d_gene: NA
len: 12
j_gene: TRBJ2-7
v_gene: TRBV28
abundance: NA
CDR3aa: CASRLGLYEQYF
CDR3nt: TGTGCCAGCAGATTGGGACTCTACGAGCAGTACTTC

d_gene: TRBD1
len: 16
j_gene: TRBJ1-6
v_gene: TRBV7-8
abundance: NA
CDR3aa: CASSPGQGRDNSPLHF
CDR3nt: TGTGCCAGCAGCCCCGGACAGGGACGGGATAATTCACCCCTCCACTTT

d_gene: TRBD1
len: 14
j_gene: TRBJ1-2
v_gene: TRBV15
abundance: NA
CDR3aa: CATSRKTGTYGYTF
CDR3nt: TGTGCCACCAGCAGAAAGACAGGGACTTATGGCTACACCTTC

d_gene: NA
len: 15
j_gene: TRBJ1-5
v_gene: TRBV6-1
abundance: NA
CDR3aa: CASHGLSPSNQPQHF
CDR3nt: TGTGCCAGCCACGGCCTGTCTCCGAGCAATCAGCCCCAGCATTTT

d_gene: NA
len: 15
j_gene: TRBJ2-7
v_gene: TRBV13
abundance: many
CDR3aa: CASSLAGSASYEQYF
CDR3nt: TGTGCCAGCAGCTTAGCGGGTAGCGCCTCCTACGAGCAGTACTTC

d_gene: NA
len: 11
j_gene: TRBJ2-7
v_gene: TRBV18
abundance: NA
CDR3aa: CASSSPYEQYF
CDR3nt: TGTGCCAGCTCATCTCCCTACGAGCAGTACTTC

d_gene: TRBD2
len: 20
j_gene: TRBJ2-4
v_gene: TRBV2
abundance: NA
CDR3aa: CASRTSSGRAERIAKNIQYF
CDR3nt: TGTGCCAGCAGGACGTCTAGCGGGAGGGCCGAACGCATAGCCAAAAACATTCAGTACTTC

d_gene: NA
len: 14
j_gene: TRBJ2-3
v_gene: TRBV5-1
abundance: NA
CDR3aa: CASSGGQGTDTQYF
CDR3nt: TGCGCCAGCAGCGGGGGCCAGGGTACAGATACGCAGTATTTT

d_gene: NA
len: 18
j_gene: TRBJ2-6
v_gene: TRBV7-8
abundance: NA
CDR3aa: CASSRRAGPDSGANVLTF
CDR3nt: TGTGCCAGCAGCCGCAGGGCAGGACCAGACTCTGGGGCCAACGTCCTGACTTTC

d_gene: TRBD1
len: 12
j_gene: TRBJ1-2
v_gene: TRBV10-3
abundance: many
CDR3aa: CAIRGTGIGYTF
CDR3nt: TGTGCCATCAGGGGGACAGGGATTGGCTACACCTTC

d_gene: NA
len: 16
j_gene: TRBJ2-3
v_gene: TRBV30
abundance: NA
CDR3aa: CAWSVSWASSTDTQYF
CDR3nt: TGTGCCTGGAGTGTATCCTGGGCTAGCAGCACAGATACGCAGTATTTT

d_gene: NA
len: 13
j_gene: TRBJ2-2
v_gene: TRBV2
abundance: NA
CDR3aa: CASSASFSGELFF
CDR3nt: TGTGCCAGCAGCGCCAGTTTTTCCGGGGAGCTGTTTTTT